These 5 T cell receptor beta chains were sequenced from one sample in a study of OX40 agonist ivuxolimab in advanced cancers. Only in-frame clones appear in the TCRdb table, and some are missing; sequencing was by immunoSEQ multiplex PCR. The table lists 77,000 or so clones, roughly 90% of them singletons, with about 0.8% in the top ten. Sequenced material: CD4+ or CD8+ T cells sorted from blood, taken in a trial of the OX40 agonist ivuxolimab. The receptors here all came from an adult with an advanced solid tumor such as melanoma, head and neck, liver or kidney cancer.

V is TRBV5-5 and J is TRBJ1-4; D call uncertain. Trimming left V 4 bases short and J 0 bases short, with 10 bases between. This CDR3 is 15 amino acids long. CDR1 and CDR2 from the germline V gene are SGHKS and YYEKEE (reference sequence). The CDR3: CASSPLWATNEKLFF. Here the CDR3 DNA reads TGTGCCAGCAGCCCTTTGTGGGCAACTAATGAAAAACTGTTTTTT.

The CDR3 DNA reads as TGTGCCAGCAGCCCTTCGACAGTACAAGAGACCCAGTACTTC. It encodes CASSPSTVQETQYF. The chain carries TRBV11-2 and TRBJ2-5; D is perhaps TRBD1 (5 bases). CDR1 SGHAT and CDR2 FQNNGV come from the germline V gene. Trimming left V 5 bases short and J 2 bases short, with 12 bases between. The CDR3 is made up of 14 amino acids.

The genes are TRBV11-3 and TRBJ2-3; D may be TRBD2 (6 bases). The CDR3 has 15 residues. With 0 bases removed from V and 8 bases from J, the gap between germline ends came to 15 bases. Per germline, CDR1 SGHNT and CDR2 YENEEA. The CDR3 here is CASSLDIGPGVTQYF. CDR3 nucleotide sequence: TGTGCCAGCAGCTTAGATATCGGCCCGGGGGTTACGCAGTATTTT.

The rearrangement joins TRBV5-1 to TRBJ2-2; no reliable D call. V was cut by 1 base and J by 3 bases, with 10 bases left in between. Germline V gene data show CDR1 as SGHRS and CDR2 as YFSETQ. CDR3 length: 15 amino acids. The CDR3 DNA reads TGCGCCAGCAGCTTGATGGGCCCCGACACCGGGGAGCTGTTTTTT. It encodes CASSLMGPDTGELFF.

This clone appeared a single time. The V gene is TRBV5-1, the J gene TRBJ1-1; perhaps TRBD1 as D (6 bases). V was trimmed by 6 bases and J by 0 bases, leaving 15 bases between them. The V gene's germline CDR1 is SGHRS and CDR2 YFSETQ. The CDR3 runs to 15 residues. The CDR3 DNA reads as TGCGCCAGCACCCTGTCCACAGGGCTGAACACTGAAGCTTTCTTT. Translation: CASTLSTGLNTEAFF.